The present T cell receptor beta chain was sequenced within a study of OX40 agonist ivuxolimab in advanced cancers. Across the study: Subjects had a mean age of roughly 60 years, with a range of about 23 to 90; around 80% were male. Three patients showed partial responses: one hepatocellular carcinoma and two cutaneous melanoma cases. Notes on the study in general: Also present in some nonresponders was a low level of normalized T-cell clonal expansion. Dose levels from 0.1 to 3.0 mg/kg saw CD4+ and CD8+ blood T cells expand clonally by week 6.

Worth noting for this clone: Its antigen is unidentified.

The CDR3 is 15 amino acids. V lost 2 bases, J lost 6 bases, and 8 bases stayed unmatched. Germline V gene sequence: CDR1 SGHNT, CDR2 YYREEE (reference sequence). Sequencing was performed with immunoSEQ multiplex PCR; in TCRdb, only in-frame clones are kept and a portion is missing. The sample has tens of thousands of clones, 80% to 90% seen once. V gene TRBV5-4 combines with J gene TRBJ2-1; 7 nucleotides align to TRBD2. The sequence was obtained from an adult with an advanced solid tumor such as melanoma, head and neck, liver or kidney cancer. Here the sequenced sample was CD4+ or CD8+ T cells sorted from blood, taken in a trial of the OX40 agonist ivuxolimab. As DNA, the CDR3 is TGTGCCAGCAGCTTCCCCGGACTAGTTACCAATGAGCAGTTCTTC. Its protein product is CASSFPGLVTNEQFF. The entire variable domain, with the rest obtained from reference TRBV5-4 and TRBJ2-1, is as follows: ETGVTQSPTHLIKTRGQQVTLRCSSQSGHNTVSWYQQALGQGPQFIFQYYREEENGRGNFPPRFSGLQFPNYSSELNVNALELDDSALYLCASSFPGLVTNEQFFGPGTRLTVL.